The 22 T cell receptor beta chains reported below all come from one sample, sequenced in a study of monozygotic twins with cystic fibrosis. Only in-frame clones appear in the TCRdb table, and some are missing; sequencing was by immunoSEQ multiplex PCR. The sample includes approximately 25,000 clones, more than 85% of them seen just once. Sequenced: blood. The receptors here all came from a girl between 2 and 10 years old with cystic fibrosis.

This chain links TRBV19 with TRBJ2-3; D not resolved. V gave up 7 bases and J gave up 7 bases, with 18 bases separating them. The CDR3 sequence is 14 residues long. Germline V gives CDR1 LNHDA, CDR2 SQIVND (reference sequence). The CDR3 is CASKNPPTLYTQYF. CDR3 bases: TGTGCCAGTAAAAACCCGCCGACTCTTTATACGCAGTATTTT.

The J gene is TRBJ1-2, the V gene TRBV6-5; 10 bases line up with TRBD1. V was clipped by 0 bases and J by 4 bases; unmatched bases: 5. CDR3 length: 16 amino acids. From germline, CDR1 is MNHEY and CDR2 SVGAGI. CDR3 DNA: TGTGCCAGCAGTTACTCGGGACAGGGGTTCGGCTATGGCTACACCTTC. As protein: CASSYSGQGFGYGYTF.

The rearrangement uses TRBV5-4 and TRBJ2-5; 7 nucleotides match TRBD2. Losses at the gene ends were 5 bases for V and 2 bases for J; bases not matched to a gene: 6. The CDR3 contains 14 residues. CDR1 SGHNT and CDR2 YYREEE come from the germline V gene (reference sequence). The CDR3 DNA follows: TGTGCCAGCAGTCTCGCGGGGGTGCAAGAGACCCAGTACTTC. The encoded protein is CASSLAGVQETQYF.

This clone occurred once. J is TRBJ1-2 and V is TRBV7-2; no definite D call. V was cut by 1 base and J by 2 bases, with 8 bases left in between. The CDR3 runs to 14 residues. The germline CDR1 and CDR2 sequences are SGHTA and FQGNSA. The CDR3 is CASSLGDLNYGYTF. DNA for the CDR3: TGTGCCAGCAGCTTAGGTGACCTCAACTATGGCTACACCTTC. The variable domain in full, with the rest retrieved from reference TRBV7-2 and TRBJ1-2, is GAGVSQSPSNKVTEKGKDVELRCDPISGHTALYWYRQSLGQGLEFLIYFQGNSAPDKSGLPSDRFSAERTGGSVSTLTIQRTQQEDSAVYLCASSLGDLNYGYTFGSGTRLTVV.

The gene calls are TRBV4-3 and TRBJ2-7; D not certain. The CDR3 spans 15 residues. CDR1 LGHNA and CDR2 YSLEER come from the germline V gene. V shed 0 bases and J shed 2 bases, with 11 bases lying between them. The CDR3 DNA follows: TGCGCCAGCAGCCAAGAGATCACCGTAACCTACGAGCAGTACTTC. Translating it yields CASSQEITVTYEQYF.

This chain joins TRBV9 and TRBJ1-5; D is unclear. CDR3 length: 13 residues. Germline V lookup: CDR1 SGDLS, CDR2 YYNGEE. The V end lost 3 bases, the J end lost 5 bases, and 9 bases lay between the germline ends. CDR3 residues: CASSADGHQPQHF. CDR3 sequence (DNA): TGTGCCAGCAGCGCCGACGGACATCAGCCCCAGCATTTT. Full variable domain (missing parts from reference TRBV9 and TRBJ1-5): DSGVTQTPKHLITATGQRVTLRCSPRSGDLSVYWYQQSLDQGLQFLIQYYNGEERAKGNILERFSAQQFPDLHSELNLSSLELGDSALYFCASSADGHQPQHFGDGTRLSIL.

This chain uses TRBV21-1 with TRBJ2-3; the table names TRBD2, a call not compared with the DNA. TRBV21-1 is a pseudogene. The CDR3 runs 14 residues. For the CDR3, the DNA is TGTGCCAGCAGCACGCGGACTGACACAGATACGCAGTATTTT. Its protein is CASSTRTDTDTQYF.

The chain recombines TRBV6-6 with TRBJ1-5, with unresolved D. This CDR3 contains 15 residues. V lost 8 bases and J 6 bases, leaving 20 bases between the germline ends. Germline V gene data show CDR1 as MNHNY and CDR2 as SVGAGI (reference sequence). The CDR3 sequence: CASLGPGKEGQPQHF. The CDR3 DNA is TGTGCCAGCCTTGGGCCGGGTAAGGAAGGTCAGCCCCAGCATTTT.

CDR3 in amino acids: CSVEDPPRDRRYGYTF. The CDR3 DNA reads TGCAGCGTTGAAGACCCGCCCCGGGACAGAAGATATGGCTACACCTTC. This chain links TRBV29-1 with TRBJ1-2; 7 bases fit TRBD1. Germline-derived CDR1 and CDR2 are SQVTM and ANQGSEA. Losses at the gene ends were 0 bases for V and 5 bases for J; bases not matched to a gene: 12. The CDR3 is 16 amino acids.

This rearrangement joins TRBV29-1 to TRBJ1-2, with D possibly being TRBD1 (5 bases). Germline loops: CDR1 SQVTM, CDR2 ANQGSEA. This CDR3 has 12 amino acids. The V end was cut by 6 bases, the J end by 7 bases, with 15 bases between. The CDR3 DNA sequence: TGCAGCGTCGGCTACTTAACAGGTGGCTACACCTTC. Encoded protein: CSVGYLTGGYTF.

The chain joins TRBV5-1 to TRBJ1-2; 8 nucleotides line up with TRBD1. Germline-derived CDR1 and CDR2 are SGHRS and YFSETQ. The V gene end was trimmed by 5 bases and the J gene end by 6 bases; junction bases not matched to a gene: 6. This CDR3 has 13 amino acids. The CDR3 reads CASSLQGANGYTF. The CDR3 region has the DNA TGCGCCAGCAGTCTGCAGGGGGCTAATGGCTACACCTTC.

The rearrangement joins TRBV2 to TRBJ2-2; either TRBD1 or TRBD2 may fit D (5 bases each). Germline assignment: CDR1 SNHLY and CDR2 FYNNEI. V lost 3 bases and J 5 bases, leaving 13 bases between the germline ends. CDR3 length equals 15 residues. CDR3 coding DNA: TGTGCCAGCAGTGACGTCGAGGGGTTGACCGGGGAGCTGTTTTTT. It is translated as CASSDVEGLTGELFF.

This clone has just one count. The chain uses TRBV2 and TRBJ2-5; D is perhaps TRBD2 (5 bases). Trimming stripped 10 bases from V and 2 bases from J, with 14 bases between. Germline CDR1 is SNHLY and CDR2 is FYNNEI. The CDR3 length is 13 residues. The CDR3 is CAISAALQETQYF. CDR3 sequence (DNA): TGTGCCATCTCAGCGGCATTACAAGAGACCCAGTACTTC.

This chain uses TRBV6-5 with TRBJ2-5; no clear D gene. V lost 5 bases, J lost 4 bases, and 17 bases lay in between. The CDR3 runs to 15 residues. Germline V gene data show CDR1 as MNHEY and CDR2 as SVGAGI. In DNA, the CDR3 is TGTGCCAGCAGTGCGTCACCCTTAGTAGGAGAGACCCAGTACTTC. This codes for CASSASPLVGETQYF.

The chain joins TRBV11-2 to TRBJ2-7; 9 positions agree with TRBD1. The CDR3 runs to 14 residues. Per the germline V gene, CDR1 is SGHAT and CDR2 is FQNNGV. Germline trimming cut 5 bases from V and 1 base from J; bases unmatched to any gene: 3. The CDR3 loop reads CASSHGTGSYEQYF. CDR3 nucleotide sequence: TGTGCCAGCAGCCATGGGACAGGGTCCTACGAGCAGTACTTC.

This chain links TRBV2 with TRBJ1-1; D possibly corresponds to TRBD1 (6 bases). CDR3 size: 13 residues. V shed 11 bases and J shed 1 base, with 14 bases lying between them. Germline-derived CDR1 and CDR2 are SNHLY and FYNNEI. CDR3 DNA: TGTGCCGGGGGGGGCAGGACGAACACTGAAGCTTTCTTT. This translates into CAGGGRTNTEAFF.

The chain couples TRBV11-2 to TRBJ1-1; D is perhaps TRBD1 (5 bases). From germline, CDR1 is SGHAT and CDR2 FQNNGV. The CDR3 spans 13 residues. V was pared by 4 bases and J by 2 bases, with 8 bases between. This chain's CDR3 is CASSSQGNTEAFF. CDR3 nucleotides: TGTGCCAGCAGCTCCCAGGGTAACACTGAAGCTTTCTTT.

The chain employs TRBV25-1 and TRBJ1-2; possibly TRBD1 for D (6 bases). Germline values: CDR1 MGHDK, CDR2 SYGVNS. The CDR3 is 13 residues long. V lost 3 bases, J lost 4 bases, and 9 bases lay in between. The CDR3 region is CASSEGGGYGYTF. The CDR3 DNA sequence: TGTGCCAGCAGTGAGGGAGGGGGCTATGGCTACACCTTC.

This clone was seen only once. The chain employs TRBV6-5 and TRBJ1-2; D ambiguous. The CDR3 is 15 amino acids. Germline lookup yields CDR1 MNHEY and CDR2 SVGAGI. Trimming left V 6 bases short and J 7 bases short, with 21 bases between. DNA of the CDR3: TGTGCCAGCAGCTACGAGGTTGGCCCGGCGGGTGGCTACACCTTC. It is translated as CASSYEVGPAGGYTF.

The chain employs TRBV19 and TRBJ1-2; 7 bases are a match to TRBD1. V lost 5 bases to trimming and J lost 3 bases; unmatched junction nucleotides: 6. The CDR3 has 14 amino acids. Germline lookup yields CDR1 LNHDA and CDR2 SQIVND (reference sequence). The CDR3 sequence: CASSGGGSYYGYTF. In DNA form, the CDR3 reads TGTGCCAGTAGTGGAGGGGGCAGTTACTATGGCTACACCTTC.

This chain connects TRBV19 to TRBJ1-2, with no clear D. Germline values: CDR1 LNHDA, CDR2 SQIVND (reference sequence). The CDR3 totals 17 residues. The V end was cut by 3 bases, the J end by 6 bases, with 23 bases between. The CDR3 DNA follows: TGTGCCAGTAGTATTCTGACTGGTCGAGCCAAAGGTCATGGCTACACCTTC. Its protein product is CASSILTGRAKGHGYTF.

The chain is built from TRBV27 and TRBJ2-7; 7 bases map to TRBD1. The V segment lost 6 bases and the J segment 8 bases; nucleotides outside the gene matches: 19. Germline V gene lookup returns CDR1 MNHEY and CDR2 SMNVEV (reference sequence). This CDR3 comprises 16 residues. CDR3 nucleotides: TGTGCCAGCAGAATGAAAACCGGGACAGAGCCGTTTAAGCAGTACTTC. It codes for CASRMKTGTEPFKQYF.